This T cell receptor beta chain was found in a study of blood T cell repertoires in COVID-19. Produced via immunoSEQ multiplex PCR; TCRdb's table is partial and in-frame only. This sample carries about 170,000 clones, about 89% of them seen once, and the ten largest clones take around 3.5%. The sample comprised peripheral blood. The source of this sequence is an older man with acute or convalescent COVID-19.

In DNA, the CDR3 is TGTGCCAGCAGCCAAGACTGGCGGGGGGGCACCGGGGAGCTGTTTTTT. It encodes CASSQDWRGGTGELFF. This chain connects TRBV4-2 to TRBJ2-2; TRBD2 matches at 9 bases. The CDR3 is 16 amino acids. The junction had 3 bases not matched to a gene; V was cut back by 0 bases and J by 4 bases. Germline V gives CDR1 LGHNA, CDR2 YNFKEQ.